Below are 3 T cell receptor beta chains sequenced from a single sample in a study of patients and donors after allogeneic stem cell transplantation. Using its own MiXCR run on the RT-PCR reads, TCRdb lists one record per CDR3 protein. This sample has about 160,000 distinct CDR3 sequences, with 24% found just once. Sequencing was performed on blood, either unsorted or a sorted T cell fraction (not recorded which). All receptors derive from a human donor who was either an allogeneic HSCT recipient or a stem cell or donor lymphocyte infusion donor (not recorded which). It is not recorded whose cells these are; they may come from a transplant donor.

The chain recombines TRBV12-3 or TRBV12-4 with TRBJ1-2; no clear D gene. The CDR3 consists of 16 residues. V lost 6 bases, J lost 6 bases, and 23 bases lay in between. The CDR3 DNA reads as TGTGCCAGCAGGAACTTCTTTGGTCACAAGAGAAATGGCTACACCTTC. Translated: CASRNFFGHKRNGYTF.

At least ten counts were recorded for this clonotype. This rearrangement joins TRBV12-3 or TRBV12-4 to TRBJ1-6, with D maybe TRBD1 (5 bases). Trimming stripped 6 bases from V and 10 bases from J, with 10 bases between. CDR3 length: 12 amino acids. CDR3 DNA: TGTGCCAGCAGCTACGGGGGATCACCCCTCCACTTT. This sequence encodes CASSYGGSPLHF.

The chain combines TRBV10-3 with TRBJ1-1; possible D gene TRBD1, 6 bases. There are 14 residues in the CDR3. V dropped 7 bases and J dropped 2 bases, with 14 bases sitting between them. Germline values: CDR1 ENHRY, CDR2 SYGVKD. CDR3 amino acids: CAITEGTPNTEAFF. CDR3 nucleotides: TGTGCCATCACCGAGGGGACACCCAACACTGAAGCTTTCTTT.